Listed here is a single T cell receptor (beta chain). This sample stems from a study of PD-L1 blockade in urothelial cancer. The overall study: The median number of T cells present in blood samples was roughly 130,000.

This table comes from immunoSEQ multiplex PCR, and its TCRdb copy is limited to in-frame clones, with some not included. The data hold about 100,000 clones, with about 90% observed a single time. In germline, CDR1 is SGHRS, CDR2 YFSETQ. The CDR3 loop spans 16 amino acids. Trimming removed 4 bases from V and 6 bases from J, with 23 bases in between. The sequence derives from a woman aged 80 or over with urothelial cancer. The chain is built from TRBV5-1 and TRBJ2-7; a weak D match, TRBD2 (6 bases). Sequencing used PBMCs, obtained around atezolizumab (anti-PD-L1) treatment. CDR3 in amino acids: CASSPQQAGSGREQYF. CDR3 nucleotide sequence: TGCGCCAGCAGCCCCCAACAAGCGGGTTCCGGGCGCGAGCAGTACTTC. Looking up the rest from reference TRBV5-1 and TRBJ2-7 gives the full variable domain: KAGVTQTPRYLIKTRGQQVTLSCSPISGHRSVSWYQQTPGQGLQFLFEYFSETQRNKGNFPGRFSGRQFSNSRSEMNVSTLELGDSALYLCASSPQQAGSGREQYFGPGTRLTVT.